Below are 3 T cell receptor beta chains sequenced from a single sample in a study of blood T cell repertoires in COVID-19. The protocol was immunoSEQ multiplex PCR, while the TCRdb copy is restricted to in-frame clones and leaves out a portion. The data contain approximately 260,000 clones, approximately 86% of them singletons. The sample was peripheral blood. The receptor source for this set is a young man with active or convalescent COVID-19.

This clone has more than one count but fewer than ten. The chain uses TRBV19 and TRBJ2-5; 9 nucleotides align to TRBD1. Germline assignment: CDR1 LNHDA and CDR2 SQIVND (reference sequence). Trimming took 8 bases from V and 5 from J; bases not matched to a gene: 6. The CDR3 spans 13 residues. The CDR3: CASGTGRGETQYF. The CDR3 DNA is TGTGCCAGTGGGACAGGGAGAGGCGAGACCCAGTACTTC.

This clone was observed a single time. This chain joins TRBV18 and TRBJ2-6, with TRBD1 matching over 12 bases. There are 18 residues in the CDR3. Germline trimming cut 1 base from V and 2 bases from J; bases unmatched to any gene: 3. Germline V gene lookup returns CDR1 KGHSH and CDR2 LQKENI. CDR3 DNA: TGTGCCAGCTCACCACTGGGACAGGGGGCGCCTGGGGCCAACGTCCTGACTTTC. Amino acids: CASSPLGQGAPGANVLTF.

Only one count was recorded for this clone. V usage is TRBV27 and J usage is TRBJ1-5, with a weak D call TRBD1 (5 bases). V dropped 3 bases and J dropped 3 bases, with 6 bases sitting between them. The germline CDR1 and CDR2 sequences are MNHEY and SMNVEV (reference sequence). The CDR3 is 13 residues long. CDR3 bases: TGTGCCAGCAGTTTGACAGACAATCAGCCCCAGCATTTT. Translation: CASSLTDNQPQHF.